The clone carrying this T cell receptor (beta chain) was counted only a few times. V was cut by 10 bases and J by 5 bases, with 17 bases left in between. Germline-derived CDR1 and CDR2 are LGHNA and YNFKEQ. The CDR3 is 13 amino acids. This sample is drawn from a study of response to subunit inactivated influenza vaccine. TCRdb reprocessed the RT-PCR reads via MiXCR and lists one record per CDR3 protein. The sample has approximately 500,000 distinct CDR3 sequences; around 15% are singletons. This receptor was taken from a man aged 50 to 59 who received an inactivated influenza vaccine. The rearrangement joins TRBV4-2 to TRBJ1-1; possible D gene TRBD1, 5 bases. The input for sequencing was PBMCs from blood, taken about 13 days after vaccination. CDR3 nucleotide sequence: TGTGCCACTGGGAGGGGCGCTTCGACTGAAGCTTTCTTT. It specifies CATGRGASTEAFF.